The clone carrying this T cell receptor beta chain was detected many times. This specimen comes from a study of breast tumors, draining lymph nodes, adjacent tissues. TCRdb recomputed calls from the multiplex PCR reads with MiXCR, one row per CDR3 protein. The data show 150,000 to 200,000 distinct CDR3 sequences, about 34% seen once. Breast cancer patients provided tissue from their axillary draining lymph nodes. Per the germline V gene, CDR1 is LNHDA and CDR2 is SQIVND (reference sequence). V lost 4 bases, J lost 6 bases, and 12 bases lay in between. This CDR3 comprises 14 residues. This receptor was obtained from a female donor with breast cancer. Some clones in this sample may be carry-over from other donors' samples. What was sequenced was axillary lymph node tissue. The chain joins TRBV19 to TRBJ2-2; a possible D gene is TRBD2 (5 bases). The chain's CDR3 is CASSRLALAGELFF. The DNA for the CDR3 is TGTGCCAGTAGTAGGCTAGCACTGGCCGGGGAGCTGTTTTTT.